This TCR beta chain comes out of a study of T cells in Graves' hyperthyroidism and ophthalmopathy. V was trimmed by 0 bases and J by 8 bases, leaving 10 bases between them. Germline CDR1 is MNHEY and CDR2 is SVGAGI. This CDR3 contains 13 residues. This clonotype has at least ten counts. RNA transcripts served as the template for amplifying TCR beta CDR3 regions. TCR CDR3 regions were first amplified by RT-PCR with HTBI primers. MiXCR was run by TCRdb on the multiplex PCR reads, yielding one entry per CDR3 protein. The data hold roughly 710,000 distinct CDR3 sequences, with over 35% observed a single time.

This receptor was obtained from a woman in her thirties or forties with Graves' hyperthyroidism. The gene calls are TRBV6-5 and TRBJ1-2; D possibly corresponds to TRBD1 (5 bases). The sample taken for sequencing was blood. The CDR3 DNA follows: TGTGCCAGCAGTTACTCCAGGGCGTGGGGCTACACCTTC. Translated, it gives CASSYSRAWGYTF.